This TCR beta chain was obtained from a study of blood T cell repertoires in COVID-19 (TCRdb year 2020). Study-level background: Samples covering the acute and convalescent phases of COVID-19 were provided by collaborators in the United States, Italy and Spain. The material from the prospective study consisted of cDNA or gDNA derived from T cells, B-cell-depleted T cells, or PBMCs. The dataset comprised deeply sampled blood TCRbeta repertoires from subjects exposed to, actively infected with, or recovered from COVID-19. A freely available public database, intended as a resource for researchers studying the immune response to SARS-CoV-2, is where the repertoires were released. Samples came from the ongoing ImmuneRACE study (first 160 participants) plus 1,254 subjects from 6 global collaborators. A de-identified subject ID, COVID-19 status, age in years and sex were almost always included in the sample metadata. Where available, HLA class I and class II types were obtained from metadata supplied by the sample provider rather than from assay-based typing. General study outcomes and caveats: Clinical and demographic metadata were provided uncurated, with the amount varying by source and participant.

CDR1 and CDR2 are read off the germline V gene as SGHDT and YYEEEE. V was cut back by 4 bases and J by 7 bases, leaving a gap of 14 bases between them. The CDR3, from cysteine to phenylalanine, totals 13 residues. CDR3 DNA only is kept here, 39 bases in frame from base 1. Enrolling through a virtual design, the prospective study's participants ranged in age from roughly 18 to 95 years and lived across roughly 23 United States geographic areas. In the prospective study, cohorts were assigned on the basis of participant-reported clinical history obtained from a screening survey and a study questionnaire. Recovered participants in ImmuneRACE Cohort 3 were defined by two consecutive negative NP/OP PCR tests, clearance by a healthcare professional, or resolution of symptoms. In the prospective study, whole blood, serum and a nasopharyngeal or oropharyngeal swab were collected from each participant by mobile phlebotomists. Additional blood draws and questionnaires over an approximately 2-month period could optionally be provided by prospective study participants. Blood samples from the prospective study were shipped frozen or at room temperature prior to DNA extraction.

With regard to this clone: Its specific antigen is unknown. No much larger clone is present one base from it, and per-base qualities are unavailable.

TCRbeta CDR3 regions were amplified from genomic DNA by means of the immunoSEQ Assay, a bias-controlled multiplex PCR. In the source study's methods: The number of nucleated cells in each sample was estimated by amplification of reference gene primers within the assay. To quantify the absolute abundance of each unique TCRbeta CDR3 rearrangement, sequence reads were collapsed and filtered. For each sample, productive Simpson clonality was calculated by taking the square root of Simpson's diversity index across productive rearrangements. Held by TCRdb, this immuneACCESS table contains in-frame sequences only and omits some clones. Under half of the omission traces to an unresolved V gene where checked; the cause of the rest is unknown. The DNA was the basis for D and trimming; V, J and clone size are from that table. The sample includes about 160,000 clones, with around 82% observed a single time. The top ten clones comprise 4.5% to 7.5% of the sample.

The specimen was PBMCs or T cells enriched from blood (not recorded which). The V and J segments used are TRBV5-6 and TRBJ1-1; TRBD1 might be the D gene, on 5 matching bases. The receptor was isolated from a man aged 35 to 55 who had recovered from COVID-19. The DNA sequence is TGTGCCAGCAGCCCCCGGCGGAGGGGTGAAGCTTTCTTT. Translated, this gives CASSPRRRGEAFF.